The 7 T cell receptor beta chains below all came from one sample that was sequenced in a study of technical replicates of blood from several donors. Some clones are missing from TCRdb's copy, which holds only in-frame ones; the method was immunoSEQ multiplex PCR. The sample lists tens of thousands of clones, approximately 92% seen once, with around 4.4% in the top ten. The sequenced sample consisted of PBMCs. These receptors came from a human donor in good health. Some clones in this sample may be carry-over from other donors' samples.

The V gene is TRBV6-1, the J gene TRBJ2-5, with 7 bases fitting TRBD2. The CDR3 has 14 residues. The germline V gene encodes CDR1 MNHNS and CDR2 SASEGT. The V gene end was trimmed by 4 bases and the J gene end by 3 bases; junction bases not matched to a gene: 5. The DNA for the CDR3 is TGTGCCAGCAGTGTTCGGGGGAGGGAAGAGACCCAGTACTTC. This translates into CASSVRGREETQYF.

This clone appeared a single time. The rearrangement links TRBV19 to TRBJ1-1; 7 nucleotides line up with TRBD1. This CDR3 contains 16 residues. V lost 7 bases to trimming and J lost 1 base; unmatched junction nucleotides: 12. CDR1 is LNHDA and CDR2 is SQIVND in the germline V gene (reference sequence). The CDR3 spells CASTTLTGFGNTEAFF. In DNA form, the CDR3 reads TGTGCCAGTACCACCCTGACAGGGTTCGGGAACACTGAAGCTTTCTTT.

In nucleotides, the CDR3 is TGTGCCAGCAGCCTCGGGACTCGCACAGATACGCAGTATTTT. Its translation is CASSLGTRTDTQYF. This chain uses TRBV9 with TRBJ2-3; D may be TRBD2 (6 bases). V gave up 4 bases and J gave up 1 base, with 10 bases separating them. This CDR3 is 14 amino acids long. Per the germline V gene, CDR1 is SGDLS and CDR2 is YYNGEE. The full variable domain, rest sourced from reference TRBV9 and TRBJ2-3, is DSGVTQTPKHLITATGQRVTLRCSPRSGDLSVYWYQQSLDQGLQFLIQYYNGEERAKGNILERFSAQQFPDLHSELNLSSLELGDSALYFCASSLGTRTDTQYFGPGTRLTVL.

This clone was detected once. The genes are TRBV4-2 and TRBJ2-6; TRBD2 is a possible D gene (7 bases). The germline gives CDR1 LGHNA, CDR2 YNFKEQ. The V end was cut by 1 base, the J end by 1 base, with 17 bases between. The CDR3 covers 19 residues. The CDR3 region has the DNA TGTGCCAGCAGCCAAGTCTTAACAGGGACTATTTCTGGGGCCAACGTCCTGACTTTC. This encodes CASSQVLTGTISGANVLTF.

The V call is TRBV5-1, the J call TRBJ2-7, with a possible D match to TRBD2 (6 bases). V was cut by 4 bases and J by 2 bases, with 19 bases left in between. The length of the CDR3 is 16 residues. CDR1 SGHRS and CDR2 YFSETQ come from the germline V gene. CDR3 loop: CASSLGGVSETYEQYF. Here the CDR3 DNA reads TGCGCCAGCAGCCTCGGGGGTGTTAGCGAGACCTACGAGCAGTACTTC.

V and J are TRBV2 and TRBJ2-2; 9 nucleotides agree with TRBD1. Per the germline V gene, CDR1 is SNHLY and CDR2 is FYNNEI. V was pared by 5 bases and J by 5 bases, with 6 bases of the junction left unmatched. The CDR3 runs to 15 residues. CDR3 coding DNA: TGTGCCAGCAGTTACCGACAGGGGGGGACCGGGGAGCTGTTTTTT. Its translation is CASSYRQGGTGELFF.

The V gene is TRBV7-9, the J gene TRBJ2-3, with 10 bases that match TRBD2. The V segment lost 2 bases and the J segment 3 bases; nucleotides outside the gene matches: 8. The V gene's germline CDR1 is SEHNR and CDR2 FQNEAQ (reference sequence). The length of the CDR3 is 17 residues. CDR3 in amino acids: CASSLKGQREGTDTQYF. DNA for the CDR3: TGTGCCAGCAGCTTAAAAGGTCAGCGGGAGGGGACAGATACGCAGTATTTT.